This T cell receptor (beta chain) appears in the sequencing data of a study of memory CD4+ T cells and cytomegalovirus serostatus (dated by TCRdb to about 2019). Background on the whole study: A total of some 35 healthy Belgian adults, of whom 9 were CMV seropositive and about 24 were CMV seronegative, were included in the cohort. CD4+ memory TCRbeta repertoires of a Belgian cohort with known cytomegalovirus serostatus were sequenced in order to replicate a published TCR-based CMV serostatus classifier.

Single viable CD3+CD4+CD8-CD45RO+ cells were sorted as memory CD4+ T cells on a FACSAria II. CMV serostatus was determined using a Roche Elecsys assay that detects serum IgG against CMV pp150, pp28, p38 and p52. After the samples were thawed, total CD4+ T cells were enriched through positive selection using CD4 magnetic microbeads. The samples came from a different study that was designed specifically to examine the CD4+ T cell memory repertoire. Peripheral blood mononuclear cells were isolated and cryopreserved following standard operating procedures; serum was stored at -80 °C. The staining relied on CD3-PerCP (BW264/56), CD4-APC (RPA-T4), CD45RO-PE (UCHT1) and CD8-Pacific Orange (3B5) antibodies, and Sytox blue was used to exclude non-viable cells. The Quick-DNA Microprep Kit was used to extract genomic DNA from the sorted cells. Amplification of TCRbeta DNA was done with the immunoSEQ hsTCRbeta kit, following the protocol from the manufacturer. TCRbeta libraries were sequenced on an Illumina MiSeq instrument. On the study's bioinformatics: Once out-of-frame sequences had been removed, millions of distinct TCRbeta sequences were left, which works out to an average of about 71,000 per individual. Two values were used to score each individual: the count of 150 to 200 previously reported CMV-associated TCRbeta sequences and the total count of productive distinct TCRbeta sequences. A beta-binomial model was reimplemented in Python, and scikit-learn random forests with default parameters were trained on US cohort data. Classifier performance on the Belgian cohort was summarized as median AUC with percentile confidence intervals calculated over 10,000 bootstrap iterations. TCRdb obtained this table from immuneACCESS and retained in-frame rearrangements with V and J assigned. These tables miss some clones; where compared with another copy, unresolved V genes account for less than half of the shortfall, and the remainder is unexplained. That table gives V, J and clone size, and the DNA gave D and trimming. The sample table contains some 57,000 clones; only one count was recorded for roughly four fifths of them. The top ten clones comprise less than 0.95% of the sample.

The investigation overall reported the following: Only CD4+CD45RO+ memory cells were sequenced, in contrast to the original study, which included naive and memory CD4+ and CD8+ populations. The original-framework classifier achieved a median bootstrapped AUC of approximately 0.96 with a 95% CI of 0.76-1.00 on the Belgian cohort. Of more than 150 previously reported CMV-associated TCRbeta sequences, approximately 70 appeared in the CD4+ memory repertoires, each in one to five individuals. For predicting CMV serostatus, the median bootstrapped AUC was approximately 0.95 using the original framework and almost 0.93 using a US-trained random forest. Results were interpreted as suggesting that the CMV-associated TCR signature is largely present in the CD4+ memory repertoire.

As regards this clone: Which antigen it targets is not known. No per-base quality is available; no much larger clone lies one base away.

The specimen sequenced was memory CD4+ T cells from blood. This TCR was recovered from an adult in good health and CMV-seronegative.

The CDR3 protein: CASSRLFATIYF. The DNA reads TGTGCCAGCAGCCGGCTCTTTGCCACCATATATTTT. The rearranged segments are TRBV28 and TRBJ1-3; no D segment can be confidently identified. Between the V and J ends, shortened by 6 bases and 9 bases respectively, the junction contains 12 bases. The cysteine opens and the phenylalanine closes a CDR3 of 12 amino acids. This entry keeps only the CDR3 DNA: 36 bases, framed from base 1. CDR1 and CDR2 are read off the germline V gene as MDHEN and SYDVKM. With all but the CDR3 taken from the reference TRBV28 and TRBJ1-3 genes, the full variable domain is: DVKVTQSSRYLVKRTGEKVFLECVQDMDHENMFWYRQDPGLGLRLIYFSYDVKMKEKGDIPEGYSVSREKKERFSLILESASTNQTSMYLCASSRLFATIYFGEGSWLTVV.